The following is a TCR beta chain sequence with its context. Its antigen is undetermined. The PCR had 60 Vbeta and 13 Jbeta primers. The assay was immunoSEQ multiplex PCR, and TCRdb's table has in-frame clones only and misses some. Among around 150,000 clones listed, 80% to 90% were seen once. The CDR3 runs to 13 residues. Between the trimmed V and J ends, which lost 6 bases and 3 bases, there was a span of 11 bases. The germline gives CDR1 SNHLY, CDR2 FYNNEI. The data are from a study of cytomegalovirus exposure and HLA in healthy donors. Broader study findings: CMV serostatus was the sole immune exposure data available. Prior analysis indicated that the majority of TCR beta V segments exhibited productivity approximately 87% or approximately 30% of the time.

V is TRBV2 and J is TRBJ1-1; weak D call: TRBD1 (6 bases). This TCR was recovered from a man between 18 and 29 years old in good health and CMV-seropositive. The specimen sequenced was PBMCs. Here the CDR3 reads CASRDSWDTEAFF. CDR3 DNA sequence: TGTGCCAGCAGGGACAGTTGGGACACTGAAGCTTTCTTT.